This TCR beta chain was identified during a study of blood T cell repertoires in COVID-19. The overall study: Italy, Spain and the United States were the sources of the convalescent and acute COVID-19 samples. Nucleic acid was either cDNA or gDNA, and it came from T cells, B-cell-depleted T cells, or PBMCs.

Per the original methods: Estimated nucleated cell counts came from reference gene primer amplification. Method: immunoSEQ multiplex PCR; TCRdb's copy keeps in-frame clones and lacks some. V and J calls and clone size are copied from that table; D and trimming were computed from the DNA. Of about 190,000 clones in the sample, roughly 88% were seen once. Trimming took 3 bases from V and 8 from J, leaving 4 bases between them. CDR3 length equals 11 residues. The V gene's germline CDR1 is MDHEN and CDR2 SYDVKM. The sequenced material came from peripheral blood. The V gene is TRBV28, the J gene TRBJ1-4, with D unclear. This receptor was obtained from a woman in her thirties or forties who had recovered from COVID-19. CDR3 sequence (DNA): TGTGCCAGCAGTTTCGGGGAAAAACTGTTTTTT. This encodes CASSFGEKLFF. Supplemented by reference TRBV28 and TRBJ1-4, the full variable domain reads DVKVTQSSRYLVKRTGEKVFLECVQDMDHENMFWYRQDPGLGLRLIYFSYDVKMKEKGDIPEGYSVSREKKERFSLILESASTNQTSMYLCASSFGEKLFFGSGTQLSVL.